A single sample is the source of the 32 T cell receptor beta chains below, sequenced in a study of identical twins. TCRdb passed the 5' RACE reads through MiXCR, listing each CDR3 protein once. The sample holds a few hundred thousand distinct CDR3 sequences, over 11% seen once. These data also formed part of another study, on yellow fever vaccine responses in identical twins.

Input material: CD4+ T cells sorted from blood. These receptors originate from a woman between 18 and 29 years old in good health.

The chain carries TRBV19 and TRBJ1-5, with D perhaps matching TRBD1 (5 bases). V gave up 6 bases and J gave up 1 base, with 13 bases separating them. This CDR3 spans 15 amino acids. Germline V CDR1 and CDR2: LNHDA, SQIVND (reference sequence). The CDR3 region is CASRWDGQSNQPQHF. CDR3 sequence (DNA): TGTGCCAGTAGGTGGGACGGCCAGAGCAATCAGCCCCAGCATTTT.

CDR3 sequence: CASSNPLAGVRRDEQFF. The CDR3 coding sequence is TGTGCCAGCAGTAACCCCCTAGCGGGAGTACGGAGGGATGAGCAGTTCTTC. This rearrangement joins TRBV6-2 or TRBV6-3 to TRBJ2-1; 10 nucleotides match TRBD2. This CDR3 comprises 17 residues. CDR1 and CDR2 from the germline V gene are MNHEY and SVGEGT. The J segment lost 8 bases and the V segment lost 5 bases, leaving 15 bases of the junction unmatched.

This chain uses TRBV5-1 with TRBJ2-5, with D tentatively TRBD1 or TRBD2 (5 bases each). Germline CDR1 is SGHRS and CDR2 is YFSETQ. The CDR3 has 13 residues. Deletions cut 5 bases from V and 0 bases from J, with 8 bases between. CDR3 in amino acids: CASRRGDQETQYF. The DNA for the CDR3 is TGCGCCAGCAGACGAGGGGACCAAGAGACCCAGTACTTC.

CDR3 region: CAISHGLAGGYEQYF. The CDR3 nucleotides read TGTGCCATCAGTCACGGACTAGCGGGAGGATACGAGCAGTACTTC. The rearrangement joins TRBV10-3 to TRBJ2-7, with 14 bases lining up with TRBD2. V shed 5 bases, J shed 4 bases, and the junction held 4 bases outside the gene matches. Per germline, CDR1 ENHRY and CDR2 SYGVKD. This CDR3 comprises 15 residues.

This chain links TRBV7-2 with TRBJ2-1, with unresolved D. The CDR3 length is 16 residues. Trimming stripped 5 bases from V and 0 bases from J, with 14 bases between. Germline values: CDR1 SGHTA, CDR2 FQGNSA. The CDR3 reads CASSPKAAYSYNEQFF. For the CDR3, the DNA is TGTGCCAGCAGCCCAAAGGCGGCCTACTCCTACAATGAGCAGTTCTTC.

This clonotype appeared a few times. The chain recombines TRBV5-1 with TRBJ2-7; TRBD1 matches 7 bases. This CDR3 comprises 15 residues. Per germline, CDR1 SGHRS and CDR2 YFSETQ. V was clipped by 4 bases and J by 2 bases; unmatched bases: 9. For the CDR3, the DNA is TGCGCCAGCAGCCAGGGTGTCGACAGGGCCTACGAGCAGTACTTC. Amino acid sequence: CASSQGVDRAYEQYF. Together with reference TRBV5-1 and TRBJ2-7, the CDR3 gives the full variable domain: KAGVTQTPRYLIKTRGQQVTLSCSPISGHRSVSWYQQTPGQGLQFLFEYFSETQRNKGNFPGRFSGRQFSNSRSEMNVSTLELGDSALYLCASSQGVDRAYEQYFGPGTRLTVT.

This clonotype appeared a few times. The chain carries TRBV28 and TRBJ2-2; D remains ambiguous. This CDR3 spans 11 amino acids. In germline, CDR1 is MDHEN, CDR2 SYDVKM. Deletions cut 7 bases from V and 8 bases from J, with 8 bases between. Here the CDR3 reads CASTTEGELFF. In nucleotides, the CDR3 is TGTGCCAGCACGACGGAGGGGGAGCTGTTTTTT.

The chain links TRBV7-2 to TRBJ2-3, with 7 bases aligning to TRBD1. CDR1 and CDR2 (germline): SGHTA, FQGNSA. The CDR3 has 16 amino acids. The V and J ends lost 5 bases and 1 base, in that order; junction bases with no gene match: 9. The CDR3 nucleotides read TGTGCCAGCAGCGAAGAACAGGGGTTGGGCACAGATACGCAGTATTTT. Amino acids: CASSEEQGLGTDTQYF.

The chain has TRBV20-1 and TRBJ2-3; 11 bases map to TRBD2. V was clipped by 6 bases and J by 5 bases; unmatched bases: 10. The CDR3 runs 15 residues. Germline assignment: CDR1 DFQATT and CDR2 SNEGSKA (reference sequence). The CDR3 DNA follows: TGCAGTGCCGTCTATAGCGGGGGGGCCGGAGATACGCAGTATTTT. Its translation is CSAVYSGGAGDTQYF.

This chain links TRBV7-9 with TRBJ2-2, with D perhaps TRBD2 (6 bases). Trimming cost V 3 bases and J 0 bases, with 8 bases left between them. Germline assignment: CDR1 SEHNR and CDR2 FQNEAQ (reference sequence). CDR3 size: 15 residues. The CDR3 DNA reads as TGTGCCAGCAGCTTCCGGGAGACGAACACCGGGGAGCTGTTTTTT. This translates into CASSFRETNTGELFF.

CDR3 sequence reads: CASRVLAGGPGELFF. The CDR3 DNA reads as TGTGCCAGCAGGGTTCTAGCGGGAGGCCCCGGGGAGCTGTTTTTT. This rearrangement joins TRBV6-1 to TRBJ2-2, with 11 bases fitting TRBD2. CDR1 MNHNS and CDR2 SASEGT come from the germline V gene. Trimming took 6 bases from V and 6 from J; bases not matched to a gene: 6. The CDR3 is 15 residues long.

The chain joins TRBV24-1 to TRBJ2-1; 11 nucleotides align to TRBD2. This CDR3 is built from 16 residues. Germline values: CDR1 KGHDR, CDR2 SFDVKD. The ends lost 4 bases at V and 5 bases at J; junction bases unmatched: 6. This CDR3 reads CATSDLSGRGDNEQFF. In nucleotides, the CDR3 is TGTGCCACCAGTGACCTTAGCGGGAGGGGGGACAATGAGCAGTTCTTC.

This clonotype was observed a handful of times. The CDR3 region has the DNA TGCGCCAGCAGCGCGGGTGGGGCCACCTATGGCTACACCTTC. Translation: CASSAGGATYGYTF. This sequence joins TRBV10-2 and TRBJ1-2, with a weak D call TRBD1 (5 bases). V was pared by 6 bases and J by 4 bases, with 15 bases between. Germline CDR1 is WSHSY and CDR2 is SAAADI. The CDR3 sequence is 14 residues long.

The rearrangement joins TRBV11-1 to TRBJ2-5; TRBD2 matches 13 bases. The germline gives CDR1 SGHAT, CDR2 FQDESV (reference sequence). V was pared by 7 bases and J by 1 base, with 12 bases of the junction left unmatched. The CDR3 spans 18 residues. The CDR3 sequence: CASNPRTSGGTVQETQYF. CDR3 nucleotides: TGTGCCAGCAACCCACGGACTAGCGGGGGAACTGTCCAAGAGACCCAGTACTTC.

In this sample, this clonotype turned up a few times. The chain has TRBV12-3 or TRBV12-4 and TRBJ2-2, with D perhaps TRBD1 (5 bases). Trimming pared 5 bases from V and 2 bases from J, leaving 6 bases between. The CDR3 spans 13 residues. CDR3 in amino acids: CASSDSNTGELFF. In DNA form, the CDR3 reads TGTGCCAGCAGTGACAGTAACACCGGGGAGCTGTTTTTT.

This chain joins TRBV7-2 and TRBJ2-1; 9 bases agree with TRBD1. The CDR3 runs 16 residues. Germline V gene data show CDR1 as SGHTA and CDR2 as FQGNSA. The ends lost 5 bases at V and 5 bases at J; junction bases unmatched: 10. The chain's CDR3 is CASSAKGGTGNNEQFF. CDR3 bases: TGTGCCAGCAGCGCCAAGGGGGGGACAGGGAACAATGAGCAGTTCTTC.

The chain carries TRBV5-1 and TRBJ2-5; D may be TRBD2 (6 bases). The CDR3 extends over 11 amino acids. Germline V lookup: CDR1 SGHRS, CDR2 YFSETQ. V shed 4 bases and J shed 13 bases, with 14 bases lying between them. The CDR3 DNA is TGCGCCAGCAGCGGCGGGACCGATGCGTACTTC. Translated, it gives CASSGGTDAYF. Complete variable domain (other parts from reference TRBV5-1 and TRBJ2-5): KAGVTQTPRYLIKTRGQQVTLSCSPISGHRSVSWYQQTPGQGLQFLFEYFSETQRNKGNFPGRFSGRQFSNSRSEMNVSTLELGDSALYLCASSGGTDAYFGPGTRLLVL.

The CDR3 nucleotides are TGCAGCGTTCCTTGGGCAAACACAGATACGCAGTATTTT. Amino acid sequence: CSVPWANTDTQYF. This chain joins TRBV29-1 and TRBJ2-3; D uncertain. From germline, CDR1 is SQVTM and CDR2 ANQGSEA. The CDR3 length is 13 residues. With 5 bases removed from V and 2 bases from J, the gap between germline ends came to 11 bases.

This clonotype was detected ten times or more. V is TRBV5-1 and J is TRBJ2-7; D is uncertain. The CDR3 sequence is 12 residues long. The V end was cut by 4 bases, the J end by 6 bases, with 11 bases between. Germline loops: CDR1 SGHRS, CDR2 YFSETQ. The CDR3 DNA sequence: TGCGCCAGCAGCCTGACCTTTTCCGAGCAGTACTTC. Translated: CASSLTFSEQYF.

Written as DNA, the CDR3 is TGTGCCAGCAGTTTCTACCCCGGACGGGGAGGAGCCTACGAGCAGTACTTC. It codes for CASSFYPGRGGAYEQYF. V is TRBV12-3 or TRBV12-4 and J is TRBJ2-7; weak D call: TRBD2 (6 bases). Trimming took 3 bases from V and 2 from J, leaving 20 bases between them. The CDR3 extends over 17 amino acids.

This clonotype was observed a few times. The chain couples TRBV28 to TRBJ2-3, with D possibly TRBD1 on 6 matching bases. Looked up from germline, CDR1 is MDHEN and CDR2 is SYDVKM. V dropped 8 bases and J dropped 3 bases, with 18 bases sitting between them. The CDR3 has 15 residues. CDR3 DNA sequence: TGTGCCAGCGTACAACAGGGAAGGGGGACAGATACGCAGTATTTT. It codes for CASVQQGRGTDTQYF.

This clonotype was seen ten or more times. The chain couples TRBV11-2 to TRBJ2-5; D might be TRBD1 (6 bases). Germline CDR1 SGHAT, CDR2 FQNNGV. The CDR3 extends over 16 amino acids. Trimming left V 5 bases short and J 5 bases short, with 21 bases between. The CDR3 DNA sequence: TGTGCCAGCAGCCCAACGGACAGCCCGCCTAGGGAGACCCAGTACTTC. Translating gives CASSPTDSPPRETQYF.

This clonotype was seen only a few times. This chain links TRBV28 with TRBJ2-3; 8 positions match TRBD2. The CDR3 is 15 residues long. Germline CDR1 reads MDHEN; CDR2 reads SYDVKM. Germline trimming cut 10 bases from V and 1 base from J; bases unmatched to any gene: 10. CDR3 nucleotide sequence: TGTGCCACCGGGGGCAGCGGGAGTCGCACAGATACGCAGTATTTT. It specifies CATGGSGSRTDTQYF. Supplemented by reference TRBV28 and TRBJ2-3, the full variable domain reads DVKVTQSSRYLVKRTGEKVFLECVQDMDHENMFWYRQDPGLGLRLIYFSYDVKMKEKGDIPEGYSVSREKKERFSLILESASTNQTSMYLCATGGSGSRTDTQYFGPGTRLTVL.

This rearrangement joins TRBV6-5 to TRBJ1-1, with a possible D match to TRBD1 (6 bases). The CDR3 loop spans 15 amino acids. CDR1 is MNHEY, CDR2 SVGAGI, per germline. The germline V and J ends were trimmed by 4 bases and 5 bases, with 17 bases remaining between them. CDR3 loop: CASSLQGQSSTEAFF. In nucleotides, the CDR3 is TGTGCCAGCAGTTTACAAGGACAGTCTAGTACTGAAGCTTTCTTT.

The chain combines TRBV7-9 with TRBJ2-2; D remains unclear. The CDR3 is 15 residues long. Germline CDR1 and CDR2: SEHNR and FQNEAQ (reference sequence). V was pared by 5 bases and J by 0 bases, with 10 bases between. CDR3 bases: TGTGCCAGCAGCCACTTTGCGGCGAACACCGGGGAGCTGTTTTTT. It encodes CASSHFAANTGELFF.

In this sample, this clonotype turned up many times. The chain carries TRBV13 and TRBJ2-2; 11 bases map to TRBD2. The J segment lost 6 bases and the V segment lost 2 bases, leaving 5 bases of the junction unmatched. The germline gives CDR1 PRHDT, CDR2 FYEKMQ (reference sequence). This CDR3 spans 16 amino acids. In nucleotides, the CDR3 is TGTGCCAGCAGCTTACGGATACTAGCGGGAGCCGGGGAGCTGTTTTTT. Translation: CASSLRILAGAGELFF. Supplemented by reference TRBV13 and TRBJ2-2, the full variable domain reads AAGVIQSPRHLIKEKRETATLKCYPIPRHDTVYWYQQGPGQDPQFLISFYEKMQSDKGSIPDRFSAQQFSDYHSELNMSSLELGDSALYFCASSLRILAGAGELFFGEGSRLTVL.

The CDR3 DNA is TGTGCCACCAGCGCCGGGGGCTCTGGGGCCAACGTCCTGACTTTC. Its protein is CATSAGGSGANVLTF. The genes are TRBV15 and TRBJ2-6; D possibly corresponds to TRBD2 (6 bases). The CDR3 is made up of 15 amino acids. Germline CDR1 and CDR2: LNHNV and YYDKDF (reference sequence). V was pared by 5 bases and J by 0 bases, with 8 bases between.

V usage is TRBV3-1 and J usage is TRBJ1-6; D is uncertain. Trimming pared 1 base from V and 11 bases from J, leaving 6 bases between. Germline V gene data show CDR1 as LGHDT and CDR2 as YNNKEL (reference sequence). This CDR3 contains 12 residues. The CDR3 loop reads CASSQGVAPLHF. The CDR3 DNA sequence: TGTGCCAGCAGCCAAGGGGTTGCACCCCTCCACTTT.

There are many counts of this clonotype. J is TRBJ2-3 and V is TRBV7-9; tentative D call: TRBD1 (5 bases). Germline loops: CDR1 SEHNR, CDR2 FQNEAQ (reference sequence). Trimming stripped 7 bases from V and 11 bases from J, with 13 bases between. CDR3 length: 11 residues. CDR3: CASTLTDQQYF. Here the CDR3 DNA reads TGTGCCAGCACGTTGACAGATCAGCAGTATTTT.

This chain connects TRBV2 to TRBJ2-5, with 14 bases identical to TRBD2. With 7 bases clipped from V and 4 bases from J, the junction kept 8 bases outside the gene matches. Per the germline V gene, CDR1 is SNHLY and CDR2 is FYNNEI. CDR3 length: 16 residues. CDR3 amino acids: CASIILGTSGRETQYF. As DNA, the CDR3 is TGTGCCAGCATTATCCTCGGGACTAGCGGGAGAGAGACCCAGTACTTC.

This clonotype was detected ten times or more. The chain combines TRBV5-1 with TRBJ2-3; no clear D gene. The germline V gene has CDR1 SGHRS and CDR2 YFSETQ. The V and J ends lost 6 bases and 1 base respectively, with 12 bases between them. This CDR3 is built from 14 residues. The CDR3 spells CASKYQTGTDTQYF. The CDR3 bases are TGCGCCAGCAAGTATCAGACGGGCACAGATACGCAGTATTTT.

This clonotype was counted between two and nine times. CDR3 sequence: CASSLEGRRGAGELFF. As DNA, the CDR3 is TGCGCCAGCAGCTTGGAGGGCAGGCGGGGCGCCGGGGAGCTGTTTTTT. This chain links TRBV5-1 with TRBJ2-2, with TRBD2 as a possible D gene (6 bases). The germline gives CDR1 SGHRS, CDR2 YFSETQ. V lost 0 bases and J 6 bases, leaving 15 bases between the germline ends. The CDR3 is made up of 16 amino acids.